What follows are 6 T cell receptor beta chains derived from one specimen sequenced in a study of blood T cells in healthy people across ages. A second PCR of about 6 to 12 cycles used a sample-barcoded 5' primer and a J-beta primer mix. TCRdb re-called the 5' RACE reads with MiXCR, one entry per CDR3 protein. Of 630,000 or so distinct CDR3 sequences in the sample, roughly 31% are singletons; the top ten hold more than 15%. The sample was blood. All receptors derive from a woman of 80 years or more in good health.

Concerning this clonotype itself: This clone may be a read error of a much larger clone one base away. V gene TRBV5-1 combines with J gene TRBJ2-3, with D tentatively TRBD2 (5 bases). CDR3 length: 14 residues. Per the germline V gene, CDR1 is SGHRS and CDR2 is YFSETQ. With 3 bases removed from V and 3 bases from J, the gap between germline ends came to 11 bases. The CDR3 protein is CASSCGLATDTQYF. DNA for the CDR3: TGCGCCAGCAGCTGCGGACTGGCTACAGATACGCAGTATTTT.

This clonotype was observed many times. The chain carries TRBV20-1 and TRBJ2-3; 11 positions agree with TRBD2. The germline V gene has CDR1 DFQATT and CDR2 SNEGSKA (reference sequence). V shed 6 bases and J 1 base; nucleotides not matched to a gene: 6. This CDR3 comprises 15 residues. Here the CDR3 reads CSAKRLAGRTDTQYF. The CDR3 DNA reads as TGCAGTGCCAAAAGACTAGCGGGACGCACAGATACGCAGTATTTT.

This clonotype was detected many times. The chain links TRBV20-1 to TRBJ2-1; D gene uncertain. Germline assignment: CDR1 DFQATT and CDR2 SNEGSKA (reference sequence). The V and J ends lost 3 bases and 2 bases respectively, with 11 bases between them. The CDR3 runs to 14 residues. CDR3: CSASPALPYNEQFF. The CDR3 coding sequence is TGCAGTGCTAGTCCAGCACTACCCTACAATGAGCAGTTCTTC.

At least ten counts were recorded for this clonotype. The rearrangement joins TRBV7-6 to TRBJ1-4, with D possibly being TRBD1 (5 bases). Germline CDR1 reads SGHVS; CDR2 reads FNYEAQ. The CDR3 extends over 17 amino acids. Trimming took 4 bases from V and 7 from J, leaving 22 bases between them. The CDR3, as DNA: TGTGCCAGCAGCTCATCCGGGGGAGTTGACTGGGGTGAAAAACTGTTTTTT. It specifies CASSSSGGVDWGEKLFF.

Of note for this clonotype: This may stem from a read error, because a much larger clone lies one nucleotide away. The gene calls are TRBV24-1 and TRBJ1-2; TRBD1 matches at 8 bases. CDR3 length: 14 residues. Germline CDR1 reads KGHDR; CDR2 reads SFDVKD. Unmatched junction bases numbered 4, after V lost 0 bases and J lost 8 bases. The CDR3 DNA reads TGTGCCACCAGTGATTTGGACAGGGGTCGAGGCTACACCTTC. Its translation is CATSDLDRGRGYTF.

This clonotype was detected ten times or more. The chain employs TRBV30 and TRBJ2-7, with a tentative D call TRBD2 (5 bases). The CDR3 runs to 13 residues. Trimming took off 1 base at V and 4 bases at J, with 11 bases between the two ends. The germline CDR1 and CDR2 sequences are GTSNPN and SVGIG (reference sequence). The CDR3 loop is CAWSGIGSYEQYF. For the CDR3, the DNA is TGTGCCTGGAGTGGAATTGGGAGTTACGAGCAGTACTTC.